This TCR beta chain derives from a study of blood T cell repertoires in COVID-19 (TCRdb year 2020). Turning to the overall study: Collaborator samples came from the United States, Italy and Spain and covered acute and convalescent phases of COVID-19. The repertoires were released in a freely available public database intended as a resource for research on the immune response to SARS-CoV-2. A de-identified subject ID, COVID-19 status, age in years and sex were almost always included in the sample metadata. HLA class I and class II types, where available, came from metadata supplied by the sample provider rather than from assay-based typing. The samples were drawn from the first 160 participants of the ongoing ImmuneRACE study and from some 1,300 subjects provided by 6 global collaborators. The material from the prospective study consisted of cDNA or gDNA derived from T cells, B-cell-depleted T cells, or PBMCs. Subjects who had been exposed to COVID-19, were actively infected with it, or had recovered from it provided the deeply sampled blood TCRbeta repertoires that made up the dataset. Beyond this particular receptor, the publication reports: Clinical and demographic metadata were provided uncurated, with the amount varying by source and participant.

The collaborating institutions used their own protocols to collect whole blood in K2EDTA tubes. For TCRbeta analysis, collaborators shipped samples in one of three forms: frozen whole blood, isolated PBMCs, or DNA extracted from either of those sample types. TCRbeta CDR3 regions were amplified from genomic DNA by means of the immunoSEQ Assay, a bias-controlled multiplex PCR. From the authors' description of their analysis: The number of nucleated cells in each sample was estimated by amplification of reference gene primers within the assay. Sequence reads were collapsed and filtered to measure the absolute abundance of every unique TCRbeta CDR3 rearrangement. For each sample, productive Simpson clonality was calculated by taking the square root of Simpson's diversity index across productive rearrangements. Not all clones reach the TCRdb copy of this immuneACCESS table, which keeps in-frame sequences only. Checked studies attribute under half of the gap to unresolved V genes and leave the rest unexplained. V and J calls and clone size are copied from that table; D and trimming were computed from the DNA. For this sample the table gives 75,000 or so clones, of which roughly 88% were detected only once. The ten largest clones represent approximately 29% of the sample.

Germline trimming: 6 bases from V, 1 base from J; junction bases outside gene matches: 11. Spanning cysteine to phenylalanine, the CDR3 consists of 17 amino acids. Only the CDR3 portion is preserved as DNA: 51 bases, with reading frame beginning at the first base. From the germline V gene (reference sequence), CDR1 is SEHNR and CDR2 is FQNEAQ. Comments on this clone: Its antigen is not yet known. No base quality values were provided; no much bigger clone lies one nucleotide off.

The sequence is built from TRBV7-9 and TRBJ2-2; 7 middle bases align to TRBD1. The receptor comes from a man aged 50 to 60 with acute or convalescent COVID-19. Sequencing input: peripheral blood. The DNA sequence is TGTGCCAGCAGTCAACCCCCCGGGACAGTGAACACCGGGGAGCTGTTTTTT. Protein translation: CASSQPPGTVNTGELFF.